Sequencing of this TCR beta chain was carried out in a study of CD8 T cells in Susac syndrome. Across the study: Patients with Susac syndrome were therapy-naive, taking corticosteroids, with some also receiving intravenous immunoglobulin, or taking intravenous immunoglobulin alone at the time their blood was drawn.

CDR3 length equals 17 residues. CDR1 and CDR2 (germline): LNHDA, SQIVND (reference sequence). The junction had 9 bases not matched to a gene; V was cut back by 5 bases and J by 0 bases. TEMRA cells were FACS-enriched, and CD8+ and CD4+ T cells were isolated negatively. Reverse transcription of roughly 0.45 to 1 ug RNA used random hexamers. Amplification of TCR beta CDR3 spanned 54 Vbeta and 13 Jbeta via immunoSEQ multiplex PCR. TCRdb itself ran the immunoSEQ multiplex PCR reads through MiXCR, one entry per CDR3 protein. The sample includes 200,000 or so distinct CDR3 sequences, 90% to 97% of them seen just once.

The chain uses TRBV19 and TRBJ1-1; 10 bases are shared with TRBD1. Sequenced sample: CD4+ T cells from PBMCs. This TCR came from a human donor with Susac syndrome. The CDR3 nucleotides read TGTGCCAGTAGTCCAGGGACAGGGGTCCCCATGAACACTGAAGCTTTCTTT. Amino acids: CASSPGTGVPMNTEAFF.